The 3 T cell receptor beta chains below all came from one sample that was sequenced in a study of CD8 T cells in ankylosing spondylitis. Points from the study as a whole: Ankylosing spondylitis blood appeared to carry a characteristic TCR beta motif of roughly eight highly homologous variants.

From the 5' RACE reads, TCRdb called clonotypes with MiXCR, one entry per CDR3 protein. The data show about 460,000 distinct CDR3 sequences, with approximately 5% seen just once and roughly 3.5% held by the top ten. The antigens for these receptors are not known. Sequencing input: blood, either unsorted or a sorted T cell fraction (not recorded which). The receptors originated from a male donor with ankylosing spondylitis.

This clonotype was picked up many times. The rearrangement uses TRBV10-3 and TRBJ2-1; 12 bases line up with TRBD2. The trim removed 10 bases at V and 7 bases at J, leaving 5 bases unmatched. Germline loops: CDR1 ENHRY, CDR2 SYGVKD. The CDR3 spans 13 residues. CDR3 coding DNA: TGTGCCACTACGACTAGCGGGAGAAATGAGCAGTTCTTC. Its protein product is CATTTSGRNEQFF.

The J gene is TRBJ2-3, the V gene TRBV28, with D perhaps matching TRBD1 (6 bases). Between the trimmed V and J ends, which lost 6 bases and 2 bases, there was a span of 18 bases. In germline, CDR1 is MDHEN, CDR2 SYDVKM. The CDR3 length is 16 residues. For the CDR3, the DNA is TGTGCCAGCAGGACGCCCACGTACAGGGCCACAGATACGCAGTATTTT. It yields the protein CASRTPTYRATDTQYF.

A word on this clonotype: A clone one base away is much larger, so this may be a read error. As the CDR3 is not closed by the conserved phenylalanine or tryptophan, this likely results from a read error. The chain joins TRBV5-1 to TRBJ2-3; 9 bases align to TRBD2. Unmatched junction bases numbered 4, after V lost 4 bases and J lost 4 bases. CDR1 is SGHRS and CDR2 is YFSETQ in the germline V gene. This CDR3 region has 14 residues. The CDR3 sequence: CASSPAGGPDTQYL. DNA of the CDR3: TGCGCCAGCAGCCCAGCGGGAGGCCCAGATACGCAGTATCTT.